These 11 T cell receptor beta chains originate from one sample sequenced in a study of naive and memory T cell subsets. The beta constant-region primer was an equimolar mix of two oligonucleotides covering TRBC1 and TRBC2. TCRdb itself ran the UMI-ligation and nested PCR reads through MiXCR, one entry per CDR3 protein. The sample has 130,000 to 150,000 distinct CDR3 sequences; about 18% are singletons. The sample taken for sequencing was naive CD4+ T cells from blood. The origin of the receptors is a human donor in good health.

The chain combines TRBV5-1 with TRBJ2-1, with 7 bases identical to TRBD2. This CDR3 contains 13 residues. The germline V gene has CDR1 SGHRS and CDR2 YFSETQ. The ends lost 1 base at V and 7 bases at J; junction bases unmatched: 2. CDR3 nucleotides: TGCGCCAGCAGCTTGTGGGGGGGAAATGAGCAGTTCTTC. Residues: CASSLWGGNEQFF. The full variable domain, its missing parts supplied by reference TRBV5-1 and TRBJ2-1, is KAGVTQTPRYLIKTRGQQVTLSCSPISGHRSVSWYQQTPGQGLQFLFEYFSETQRNKGNFPGRFSGRQFSNSRSEMNVSTLELGDSALYLCASSLWGGNEQFFGPGTRLTVL.

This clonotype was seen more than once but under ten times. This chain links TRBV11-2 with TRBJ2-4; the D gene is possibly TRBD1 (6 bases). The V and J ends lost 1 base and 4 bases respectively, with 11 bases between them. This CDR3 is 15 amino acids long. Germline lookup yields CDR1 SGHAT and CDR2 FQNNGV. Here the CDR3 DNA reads TGTGCCAGCAGCTTAGGGACAGCGAAGAAAAACATTCAGTACTTC. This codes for CASSLGTAKKNIQYF.

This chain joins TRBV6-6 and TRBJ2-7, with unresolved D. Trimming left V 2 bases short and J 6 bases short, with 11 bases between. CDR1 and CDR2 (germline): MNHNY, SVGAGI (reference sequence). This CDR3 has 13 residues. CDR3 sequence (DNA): TGTGCCAGCAGTTACCCCACGGGTGTCGAGCAGTACTTC. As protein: CASSYPTGVEQYF.

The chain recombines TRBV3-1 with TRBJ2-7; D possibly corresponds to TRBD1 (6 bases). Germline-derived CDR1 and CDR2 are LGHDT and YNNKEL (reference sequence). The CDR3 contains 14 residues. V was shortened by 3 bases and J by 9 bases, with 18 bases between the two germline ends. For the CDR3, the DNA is TGTGCCAGCAGCCAGACTGGGGCAGGGGAAGGGCAGTACTTC. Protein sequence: CASSQTGAGEGQYF.

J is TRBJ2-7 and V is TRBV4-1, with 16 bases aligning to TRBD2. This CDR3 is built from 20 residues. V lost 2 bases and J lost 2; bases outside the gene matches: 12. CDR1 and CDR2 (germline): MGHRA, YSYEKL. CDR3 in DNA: TGCGCCAGCAGCCAATTGGGACTAGCGGGAGGGCCAGGGCTTGCCTACGAGCAGTACTTC. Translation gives CASSQLGLAGGPGLAYEQYF.

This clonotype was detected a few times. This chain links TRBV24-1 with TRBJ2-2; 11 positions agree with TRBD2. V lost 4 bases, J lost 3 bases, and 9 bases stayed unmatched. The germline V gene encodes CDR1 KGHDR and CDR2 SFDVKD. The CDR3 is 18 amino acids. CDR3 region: CATSDRPTSGRHTGELFF. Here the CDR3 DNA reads TGTGCCACCAGTGACCGCCCCACTAGCGGGAGACACACCGGGGAGCTGTTTTTT.

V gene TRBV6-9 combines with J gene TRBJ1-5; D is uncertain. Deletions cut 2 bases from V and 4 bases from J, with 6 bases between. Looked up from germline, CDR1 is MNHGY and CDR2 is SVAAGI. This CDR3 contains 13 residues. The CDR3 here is CASSYMGNQPQHF. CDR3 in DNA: TGTGCCAGCAGTTATATGGGGAATCAGCCCCAGCATTTT.

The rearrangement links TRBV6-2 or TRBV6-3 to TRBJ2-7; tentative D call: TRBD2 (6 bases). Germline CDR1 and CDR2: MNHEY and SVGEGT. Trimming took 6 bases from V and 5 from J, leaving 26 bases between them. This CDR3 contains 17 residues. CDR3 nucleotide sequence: TGTGCCAGCAGCCCTATCCGAACGGGACTGAGGGCCCACGAGCAGTACTTC. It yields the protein CASSPIRTGLRAHEQYF.

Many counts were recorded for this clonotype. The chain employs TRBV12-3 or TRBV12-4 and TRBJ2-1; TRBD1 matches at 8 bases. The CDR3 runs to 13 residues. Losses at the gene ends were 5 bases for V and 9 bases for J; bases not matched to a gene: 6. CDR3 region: CASSRTGTFEQFF. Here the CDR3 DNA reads TGTGCCAGCAGTCGGACAGGGACTTTTGAGCAGTTCTTC.

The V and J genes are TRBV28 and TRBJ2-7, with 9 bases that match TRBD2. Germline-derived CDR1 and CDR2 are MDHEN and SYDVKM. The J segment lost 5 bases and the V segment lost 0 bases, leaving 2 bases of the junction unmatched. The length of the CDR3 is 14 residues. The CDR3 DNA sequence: TGTGCCAGCAGTTTATGGTTAGCGGGGGACGAGCAGTACTTC. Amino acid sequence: CASSLWLAGDEQYF. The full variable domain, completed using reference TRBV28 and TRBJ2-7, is DVKVTQSSRYLVKRTGEKVFLECVQDMDHENMFWYRQDPGLGLRLIYFSYDVKMKEKGDIPEGYSVSREKKERFSLILESASTNQTSMYLCASSLWLAGDEQYFGPGTRLTVT.

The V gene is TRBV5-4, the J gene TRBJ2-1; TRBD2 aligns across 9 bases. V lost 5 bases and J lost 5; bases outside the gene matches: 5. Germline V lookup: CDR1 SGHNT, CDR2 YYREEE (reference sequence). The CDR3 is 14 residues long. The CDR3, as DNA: TGTGCCAGCAGAGGCGGGAGGGGGGACAATGAGCAGTTCTTC. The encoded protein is CASRGGRGDNEQFF.